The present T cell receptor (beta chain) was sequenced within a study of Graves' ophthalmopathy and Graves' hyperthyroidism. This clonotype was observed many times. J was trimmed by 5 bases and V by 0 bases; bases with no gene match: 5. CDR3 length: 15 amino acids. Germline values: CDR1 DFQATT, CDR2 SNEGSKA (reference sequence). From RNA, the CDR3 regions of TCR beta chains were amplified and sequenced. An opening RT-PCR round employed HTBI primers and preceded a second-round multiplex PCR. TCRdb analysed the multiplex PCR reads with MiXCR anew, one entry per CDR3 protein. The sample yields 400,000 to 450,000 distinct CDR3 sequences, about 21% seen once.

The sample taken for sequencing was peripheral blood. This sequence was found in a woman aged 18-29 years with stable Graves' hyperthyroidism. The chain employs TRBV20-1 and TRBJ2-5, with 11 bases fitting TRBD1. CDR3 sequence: CSARDLGTGGETQYF. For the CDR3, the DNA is TGCAGTGCTAGAGATCTTGGGACAGGGGGTGAGACCCAGTACTTC.